The rows below give T cell receptor beta chains drawn from one sample of a study of blood T cell repertoires in COVID-19. Repertoires were generated with immunoSEQ multiplex PCR, while TCRdb's copy carries only in-frame clones and drops some. The sample holds approximately 220,000 clones, 80% to 90% seen once. Sequencing was carried out using PBMCs or T cells enriched from blood (not recorded which). The receptor source for this set is a woman in her 30s who had been exposed to COVID-19. Both conserved end residues are part of each CDR3. A D gene is named only where the DNA matches it firmly.

V gene	D gene	CDR3 protein
TRBV29-1	-	CSVEVGWGAYEQYF
TRBV2	-	CASRETENEKLFF
TRBV11-2	-	CASSHSGGTAYGYTF
TRBV5-1	-	CASSLSRGSTEAFF
TRBV5-4	TRBD2	CASSLGLAGGLNTGELFF
TRBV6-5	TRBD2	CASRRLAGTYNEQFF
TRBV9	TRBD1	CASSVEGGTGLNTGELFF
TRBV2	-	CASSDRVYEQYF
TRBV18	TRBD1	CASSLGTGAPYGYTF
TRBV13	-	CASSLGLSGGNTIYF
TRBV18	-	CASSSGINTEAFF
TRBV11-2	-	CASSLVGRGNYGYTF
TRBV5-1	TRBD1	CASSKTGGTEAFF
TRBV12-3/TRBV12-4	-	CASSTGRGGEQFF
TRBV24-1	-	CATSDQQLAYGYTF
TRBV5-1	TRBD2	CASSSSGGRDTQYF
TRBV30	-	CAWSIPFWGTYEQYF
TRBV6-5	-	CASPGGDYNSPLHF
TRBV6-1	-	CASSEGGTMGYEQYF
TRBV9	-	CASSPQPWEGEFFYGYTF
TRBV27	TRBD2	CASRYNSGANNEQFF
TRBV11-2	-	CASSQDTQYF
TRBV10-3	-	CAITGENTEAFF
TRBV27	-	CASSLMGMGQPQHF
TRBV5-4	TRBD1	CASSLAGQGNNSPLHF
TRBV2	-	CASSAGGTDTDTQYF
TRBV6-5	-	CASASSHGNYGYTF
TRBV6-1	-	CASSDAHLTETYEQYF
TRBV11-2	-	CASSLGQHGYTF
TRBV19	TRBD1	CASRWGQANTEAFF
TRBV2	-	CASSEGWSGYTF
TRBV12-3/TRBV12-4	TRBD1	CASSLRTGGSQYF
TRBV5-1	-	CASSLGGRDYGYTF
TRBV6-5	TRBD1	CASTKTGLGNQPQHF
TRBV5-5	TRBD1	CASSFSGAGGQPQHF
TRBV4-1	-	CASSQDVNRVNTEAFF
TRBV2	-	CASSELQYYGYTF
TRBV7-2	TRBD1	CASSTRQGGNSPLHF
TRBV5-1	-	CASSTATGLLNYGYTF
TRBV11-2	TRBD1	CASSLRETGAYGYTF
TRBV19	TRBD2	CASSIRASGDSYEQYF
TRBV2	TRBD1	CASRNLDRGINQPQHF
TRBV30	-	CAWSWAREYGYTF
TRBV30	-	CAWSRDSGRSNQPQHF
TRBV10-3	TRBD2	CAISAASGAEQFF
TRBV7-2	-	CASSLERAVGEQFF
TRBV18	-	CASSPRTRANYGYTF
TRBV19	-	CASSQGHNQPQHF